This T cell receptor (beta chain) was recorded in a study of T-cell memory formation after mild COVID-19. Study details: TCR clusters were largely donor specific. Study findings and constraints: Whether second-wave clones peaking at day 37 were SARS-CoV-2 specific went unconfirmed.

There are many counts of this clonotype. Its target is unknown. Researchers used 5'RACE with constant-segment primers to make TCR alpha and TCR beta cDNA libraries that carry sample barcodes and UMIs. One entry per CDR3 protein results from TCRdb running MiXCR on the 5' RACE reads. Of under 300,000 distinct CDR3 sequences in the sample, around 8% are singletons; the top ten hold less than 25%. CDR1 is MGHDK and CDR2 is SYGVNS in the germline V gene. V dropped 2 bases and J dropped 0 bases, with 13 bases sitting between them. This CDR3 is 16 amino acids long. This receptor was taken from a man in his late teens or twenties who had mild COVID-19 (a few samples of this study predate the infection). Cell type and time point are not known. The genes are TRBV25-1 and TRBJ1-1; the D is unclear. The specimen sequenced was PBMCs or a T cell subset sorted from them (not recorded which). The CDR3 bases are TGTGCCAGCAGTGAAGGCTCGAGGAATATGAACACTGAAGCTTTCTTT. Protein: CASSEGSRNMNTEAFF.